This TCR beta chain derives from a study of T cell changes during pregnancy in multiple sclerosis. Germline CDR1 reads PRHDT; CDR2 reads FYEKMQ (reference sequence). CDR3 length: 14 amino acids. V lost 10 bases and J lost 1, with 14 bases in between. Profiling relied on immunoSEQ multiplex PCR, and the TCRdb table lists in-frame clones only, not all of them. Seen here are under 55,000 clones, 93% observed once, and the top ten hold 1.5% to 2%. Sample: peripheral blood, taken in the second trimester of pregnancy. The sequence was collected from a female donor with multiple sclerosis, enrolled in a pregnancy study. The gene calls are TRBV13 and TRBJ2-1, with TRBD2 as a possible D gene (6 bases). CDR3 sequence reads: CAIPDRGSYNEQFF. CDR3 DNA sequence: TGTGCCATCCCGGACCGGGGGTCCTACAATGAGCAGTTCTTC. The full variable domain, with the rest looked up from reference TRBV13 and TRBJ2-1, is AAGVIQSPRHLIKEKRETATLKCYPIPRHDTVYWYQQGPGQDPQFLISFYEKMQSDKGSIPDRFSAQQFSDYHSELNMSSLELGDSALYFCAIPDRGSYNEQFFGPGTRLTVL.